Listed below are T cell receptor beta chains from one sample, sequenced in a study of blood T cell repertoires in COVID-19. Data came from immunoSEQ multiplex PCR; TCRdb stores just in-frame clones and leaves some out. Of fewer than 85,000 clones in the sample, 82% were seen once. The specimen sequenced was peripheral blood. Source of these receptors: an older woman with acute or convalescent COVID-19. The CDR3 runs from the conserved cysteine through the conserved F or W. D genes are given only for firm matches. Clone size is not always given. Where it is, it says once, few, many or a class for expanded clones.

clone_size: once
j_call: TRBJ1-5
v_call: TRBV19
d_call: NA
cdr3_nt: TGTGCCAGCTCGGGGTCAGGCCACAATCAGCCCCAGCATTTT
cdr3_aa: CASSGSGHNQPQHF

clone_size: NA
j_call: TRBJ2-2
v_call: TRBV18
d_call: NA
cdr3_nt: TGTGCCAGCTCAGGGCCGGGACAGAACACCGGGGAGCTGTTTTTT
cdr3_aa: CASSGPGQNTGELFF

clone_size: few
j_call: TRBJ2-1
v_call: TRBV30
d_call: TRBD2
cdr3_nt: TGTGCCTGGAGTCTGAGCGGGAGGGTTTTCCTAAATGAGCAGTTCTTC
cdr3_aa: CAWSLSGRVFLNEQFF

clone_size: NA
j_call: TRBJ1-2
v_call: TRBV18
d_call: NA
cdr3_nt: TGTGCCAGCTCACGGGAGGCCAACTATGGCTACACCTTC
cdr3_aa: CASSREANYGYTF

clone_size: NA
j_call: TRBJ1-1
v_call: TRBV6-5
d_call: TRBD1
cdr3_nt: TGTGCCAGCAGTTTCCCCAGGGGGTTGAACACTGAAGCTTTCTTT
cdr3_aa: CASSFPRGLNTEAFF

clone_size: once
j_call: TRBJ2-3
v_call: TRBV7-2
d_call: TRBD2
cdr3_nt: TGTGCCAGCAGCTTAGTTCTAGCGGGGGGGTTAGATACGCAGTATTTT
cdr3_aa: CASSLVLAGGLDTQYF

clone_size: once
j_call: TRBJ2-3
v_call: TRBV4-1
d_call: TRBD2
cdr3_nt: TGCGCCAGCAGCCAAGGGACTAGCGGGACCTTAGATACGCAGTATTTT
cdr3_aa: CASSQGTSGTLDTQYF

clone_size: NA
j_call: TRBJ2-1
v_call: TRBV4-2
d_call: TRBD1
cdr3_nt: TGTGCCAGCAGCCAAATTGGGACAGGGGACAATGAGCAGTTCTTC
cdr3_aa: CASSQIGTGDNEQFF

clone_size: NA
j_call: TRBJ2-5
v_call: TRBV7-9
d_call: NA
cdr3_nt: TGTGCCAGCAGCTTAGCTCACACCAAGACCCAGTACTTC
cdr3_aa: CASSLAHTKTQYF

clone_size: NA
j_call: TRBJ2-3
v_call: TRBV19
d_call: TRBD2
cdr3_nt: TGTGCCAGTAGTAAAGCGGGGAGCACAGATACGCAGTATTTT
cdr3_aa: CASSKAGSTDTQYF

clone_size: NA
j_call: TRBJ1-2
v_call: TRBV6-1
d_call: NA
cdr3_nt: TGTGCCAGCAGTGAGGTAATAGGGGCCATAGATGGCTACACCTTC
cdr3_aa: CASSEVIGAIDGYTF

clone_size: NA
j_call: TRBJ2-2
v_call: TRBV2
d_call: NA
cdr3_nt: TGTGCCAGCAGTGAAATGGGGAGGCCAGGCACCGGGGAGCTGTTTTTT
cdr3_aa: CASSEMGRPGTGELFF

clone_size: NA
j_call: TRBJ1-2
v_call: TRBV5-1
d_call: TRBD1
cdr3_nt: TGCGCCAGCAGCGAGCCGGAGACAGGGGATGGCTACACCTTC
cdr3_aa: CASSEPETGDGYTF

clone_size: once
j_call: TRBJ2-2
v_call: TRBV25-1
d_call: NA
cdr3_nt: TGTGCCAGCAGTGAATACGGCGGAGTGGGGGAGCTGTTTTTT
cdr3_aa: CASSEYGGVGELFF

clone_size: NA
j_call: TRBJ2-2
v_call: TRBV5-1
d_call: NA
cdr3_nt: TGCGCCAGCAGCTTGGCTTACGGGAAGGACACCGGGGAGCTGTTTTTT
cdr3_aa: CASSLAYGKDTGELFF

clone_size: NA
j_call: TRBJ2-7
v_call: TRBV5-4
d_call: NA
cdr3_nt: TGTGCCAGCAGCCTTCGGGACTCGCCCATCGGGGAGCAGTACTTC
cdr3_aa: CASSLRDSPIGEQYF

clone_size: NA
j_call: TRBJ2-1
v_call: TRBV7-2
d_call: TRBD2
cdr3_nt: TGTGCCAGCAGCCCCGAAGCGGGAGGGACCTACAATGAGCAGTTCTTC
cdr3_aa: CASSPEAGGTYNEQFF

clone_size: NA
j_call: TRBJ2-7
v_call: TRBV11-3
d_call: TRBD2
cdr3_nt: TGTGCCAGCAGCTTAGATCTGACTAGCGGGAGCCACGAGCAGTACTTC
cdr3_aa: CASSLDLTSGSHEQYF